A single sample gave rise to the 10 T cell receptor beta chains below, sequenced in a study of post-analysis software for immune sequencing data. TCR beta cDNA libraries included unique molecular identifiers. From the PCR reads, TCRdb called clonotypes with MiXCR, one entry per CDR3 protein. The data contain roughly 410,000 distinct CDR3 sequences, less than 40% of them singletons. Whole-study findings and limits: Several TRBV segments (TRBV5-6, TRBV5-1 and TRBV20-1 among them) occurred more frequently in patients than in controls.

These TCRs are of unknown antigen specificity. The sequenced material came from blood. The receptors shown here come from a girl aged 10 to 17 with multiple sclerosis.

About this clonotype: The junction differs from germline at one of its ends, possibly a read error. The rearrangement links TRBV20-1 to TRBJ2-3, with 12 positions matching TRBD2. CDR1 is DFQATT, CDR2 SNEGSKA, per germline (reference sequence). CDR3 length equals 17 residues. The CDR3 DNA follows: TGCAGTGCTAGAGATCCCCTAGCGGGGGGGTCCACAGATGCGCAGTATTTT. This translates into CSARDPLAGGSTDAQYF.

As to this clonotype: Germline is not matched at one junction end, which may reflect a read error. This rearrangement joins TRBV28 to TRBJ2-5; 12 positions agree with TRBD2. Looked up from germline, CDR1 is MDHEN and CDR2 is SYDVKM. The CDR3 is 19 amino acids. The DNA of the CDR3 is TGTGCCAGTAGTTTGCCTAGCGGGAGGGACTTTTCGGTGGCGGAGACCCAGTACTTC. It specifies CASSLPSGRDFSVAETQYF. Based on the CDR3 plus reference TRBV28 and TRBJ2-5, the full variable domain is DVKVTQSSRYLVKRTGEKVFLECVQDMDHENMFWYRQDPGLGLRLIYFSYDVKMKEKGDIPEGYSVSREKKERFSLILESASTNQTSMYLCASSLPSGRDFSVAETQYFGPGTRLLVL.

The chain employs TRBV9 and TRBJ2-1; D gene ambiguous. The germline V gene encodes CDR1 SGDLS and CDR2 YYNGEE. CDR3 length: 12 residues. V lost 3 bases, J lost 7 bases, and 8 bases lay in between. CDR3 in DNA: TGTGCCAGCAGCGGTAGTGGGAATGAGCAGTTCTTC. It specifies CASSGSGNEQFF.

This clonotype appeared a single time. The chain has TRBV7-8 and TRBJ1-5; 12 nucleotides line up with TRBD1. From germline, CDR1 is SGHVS and CDR2 FQNEAQ. The CDR3 has 20 residues. Unmatched junction bases numbered 14, after V lost 5 bases and J lost 0 bases. The CDR3 nucleotides are TGTGCCAGCAGCGGGGGGTGGGGGACAGGGGGCAAGGGTAGCAATCAGCCCCAGCATTTT. Protein sequence: CASSGGWGTGGKGSNQPQHF. The full variable domain, its missing parts supplied by reference TRBV7-8 and TRBJ1-5, is GAGVSQSPRYKVAKRGQDVALRCDPISGHVSLFWYQQALGQGPEFLTYFQNEAQLDKSGLPSDRFFAERPEGSVSTLKIQRTQQEDSAVYLCASSGGWGTGGKGSNQPQHFGDGTRLSIL.

The rearrangement links TRBV4-2 to TRBJ2-1; 8 bases line up with TRBD1. Germline assignment: CDR1 LGHNA and CDR2 YNFKEQ. The length of the CDR3 is 16 residues. V lost 4 bases and J lost 9; bases outside the gene matches: 14. The CDR3 region is CASSPYGTGNGSEQFF. CDR3 DNA sequence: TGTGCCAGCAGCCCCTACGGGACAGGCAACGGATCTGAGCAGTTCTTC.

CDR3: CASSASGGVNEQFF. For the CDR3, the DNA is TGTGCCAGCAGTGCCAGCGGGGGGGTCAATGAGCAGTTCTTC. The J gene is TRBJ2-1, the V gene TRBV6-1; 10 bases line up with TRBD2. CDR1 MNHNS and CDR2 SASEGT come from the germline V gene. The V gene end was trimmed by 4 bases and the J gene end by 6 bases; junction bases not matched to a gene: 3. The CDR3 is 14 residues long.

This clonotype has a handful of counts. This rearrangement joins TRBV27 to TRBJ2-7; possible D gene TRBD1, 8 bases. This CDR3 contains 16 residues. The V and J ends lost 3 bases and 3 bases respectively, with 18 bases between them. The germline V gene encodes CDR1 MNHEY and CDR2 SMNVEV (reference sequence). The CDR3 DNA reads as TGTGCCAGCAGTTTCCTACAGGGGGGGCACTACTACGAGCAGTACTTC. Translated: CASSFLQGGHYYEQYF.

The rearrangement uses TRBV29-1 and TRBJ2-1; D might be TRBD1 or TRBD2, each matching 6 bases. The CDR3 consists of 13 residues. Trimming shortened V by 7 bases and J by 5 bases, and 15 bases separated the two germline ends. Germline CDR1 and CDR2: SQVTM and ANQGSEA. CDR3 DNA sequence: TGCAGCGCCCCTCTGAGGGGGGACAATGAGCAGTTCTTC. This encodes CSAPLRGDNEQFF.

V and J are TRBV7-9 and TRBJ2-7, with TRBD2 as a possible D gene (5 bases). Germline CDR1 reads SEHNR; CDR2 reads FQNEAQ (reference sequence). The germline V and J ends were trimmed by 7 bases and 1 base, with 11 bases remaining between them. This CDR3 has 13 residues. CDR3 amino acids: CASINSDSYEQYF. CDR3 sequence (DNA): TGTGCCAGCATAAATAGCGATTCCTACGAGCAGTACTTC.

There are a few counts of this clonotype. V is TRBV20-1 and J is TRBJ1-5; TRBD1 matches at 7 bases. V lost 6 bases, J lost 4 bases, and 6 bases stayed unmatched. CDR1 DFQATT and CDR2 SNEGSKA come from the germline V gene (reference sequence). The CDR3 consists of 13 residues. This CDR3 reads CSAVWDRNQPQHF. The CDR3 coding sequence is TGCAGTGCGGTATGGGACAGAAATCAGCCCCAGCATTTT.